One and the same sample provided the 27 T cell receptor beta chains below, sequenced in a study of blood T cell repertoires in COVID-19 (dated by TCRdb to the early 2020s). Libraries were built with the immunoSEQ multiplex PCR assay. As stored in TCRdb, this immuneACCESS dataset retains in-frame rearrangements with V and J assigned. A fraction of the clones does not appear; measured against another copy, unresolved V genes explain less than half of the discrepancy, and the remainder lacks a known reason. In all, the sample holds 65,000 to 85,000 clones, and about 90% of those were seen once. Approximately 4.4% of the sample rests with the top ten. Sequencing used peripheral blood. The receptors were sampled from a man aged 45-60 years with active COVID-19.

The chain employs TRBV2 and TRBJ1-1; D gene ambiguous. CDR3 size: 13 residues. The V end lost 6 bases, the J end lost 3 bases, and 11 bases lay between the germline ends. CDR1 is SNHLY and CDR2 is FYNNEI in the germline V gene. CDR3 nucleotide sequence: TGTGCCAGCAGCTACCTTATCGACACTGAAGCTTTCTTT. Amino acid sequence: CASSYLIDTEAFF.

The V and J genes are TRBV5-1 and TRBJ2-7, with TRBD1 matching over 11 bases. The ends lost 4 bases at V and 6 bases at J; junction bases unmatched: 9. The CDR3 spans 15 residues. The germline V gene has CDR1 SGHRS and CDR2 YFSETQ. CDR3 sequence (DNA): TGCGCCAGCAGCGCTGGGACAGGGGGGCAGGGCGAGCAGTACTTC. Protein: CASSAGTGGQGEQYF.

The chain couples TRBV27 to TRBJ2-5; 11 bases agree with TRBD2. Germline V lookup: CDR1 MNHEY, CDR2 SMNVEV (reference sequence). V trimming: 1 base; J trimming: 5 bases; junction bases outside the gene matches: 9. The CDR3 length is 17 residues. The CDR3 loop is CASSLYSGRAFGETQYF. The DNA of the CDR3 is TGTGCCAGCAGTTTATATAGCGGGAGGGCCTTTGGGGAGACCCAGTACTTC.

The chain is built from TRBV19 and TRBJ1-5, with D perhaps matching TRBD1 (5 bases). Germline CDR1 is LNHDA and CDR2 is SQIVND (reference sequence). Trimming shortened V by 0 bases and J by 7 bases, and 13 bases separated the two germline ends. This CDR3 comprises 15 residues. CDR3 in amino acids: CASSIDRGSSQPQHF. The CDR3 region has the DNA TGTGCCAGTAGTATAGACCGGGGGAGCAGCCAGCCCCAGCATTTT.

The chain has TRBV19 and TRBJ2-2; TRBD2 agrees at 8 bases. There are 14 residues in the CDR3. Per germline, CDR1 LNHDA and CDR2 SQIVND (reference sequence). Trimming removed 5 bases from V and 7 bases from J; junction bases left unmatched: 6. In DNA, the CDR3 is TGTGCCAGTAGTTCTGCTAGCGGGCTCGGGGAGCTGTTTTTT. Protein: CASSSASGLGELFF.

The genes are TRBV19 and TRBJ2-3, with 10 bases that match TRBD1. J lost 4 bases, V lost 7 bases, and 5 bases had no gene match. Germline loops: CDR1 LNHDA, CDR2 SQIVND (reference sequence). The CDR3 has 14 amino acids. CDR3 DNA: TGTGCCAGTAAGGGGACAGGGGAAGCAGATACGCAGTATTTT. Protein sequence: CASKGTGEADTQYF.

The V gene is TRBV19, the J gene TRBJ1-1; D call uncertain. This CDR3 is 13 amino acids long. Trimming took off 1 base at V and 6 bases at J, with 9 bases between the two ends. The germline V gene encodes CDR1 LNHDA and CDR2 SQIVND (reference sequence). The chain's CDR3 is CASSIVSRSEAFF. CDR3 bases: TGTGCCAGTAGTATAGTATCACGGTCTGAAGCTTTCTTT.

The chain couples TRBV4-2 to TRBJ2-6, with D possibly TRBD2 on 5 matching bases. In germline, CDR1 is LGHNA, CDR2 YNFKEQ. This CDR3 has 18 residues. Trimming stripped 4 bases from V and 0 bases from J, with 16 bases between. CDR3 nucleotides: TGTGCCAGCAGCCCCCATGTCCGGGATGGCTCTGGGGCCAACGTCCTGACTTTC. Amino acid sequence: CASSPHVRDGSGANVLTF.

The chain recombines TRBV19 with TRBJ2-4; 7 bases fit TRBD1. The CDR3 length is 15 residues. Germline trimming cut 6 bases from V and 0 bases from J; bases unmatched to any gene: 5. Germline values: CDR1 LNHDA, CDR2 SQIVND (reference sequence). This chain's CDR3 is CASSGTELAKNIQYF. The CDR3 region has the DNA TGTGCCAGTAGCGGGACAGAACTAGCCAAAAACATTCAGTACTTC.

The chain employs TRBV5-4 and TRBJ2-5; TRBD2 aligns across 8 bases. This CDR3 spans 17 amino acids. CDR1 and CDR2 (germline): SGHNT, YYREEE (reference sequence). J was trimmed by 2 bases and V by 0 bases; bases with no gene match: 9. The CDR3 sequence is CASSLGSGLGVQETQYF. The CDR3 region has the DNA TGTGCCAGCAGCTTGGGGTCGGGACTAGGGGTACAAGAGACCCAGTACTTC.

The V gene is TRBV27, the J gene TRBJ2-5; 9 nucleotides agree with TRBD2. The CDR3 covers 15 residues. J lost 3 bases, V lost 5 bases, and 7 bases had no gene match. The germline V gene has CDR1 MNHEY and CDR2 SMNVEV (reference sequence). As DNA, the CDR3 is TGTGCCAGCAGTCCCCTGGCGGGAGGGAAAGAGACCCAGTACTTC. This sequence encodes CASSPLAGGKETQYF.

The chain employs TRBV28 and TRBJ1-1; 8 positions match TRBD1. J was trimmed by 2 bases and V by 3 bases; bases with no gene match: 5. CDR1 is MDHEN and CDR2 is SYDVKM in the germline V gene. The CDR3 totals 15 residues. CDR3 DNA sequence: TGTGCCAGCAGTTTCCCTGGGACAGGTAACACTGAAGCTTTCTTT. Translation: CASSFPGTGNTEAFF. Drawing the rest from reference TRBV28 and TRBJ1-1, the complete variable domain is DVKVTQSSRYLVKRTGEKVFLECVQDMDHENMFWYRQDPGLGLRLIYFSYDVKMKEKGDIPEGYSVSREKKERFSLILESASTNQTSMYLCASSFPGTGNTEAFFGQGTRLTVV.

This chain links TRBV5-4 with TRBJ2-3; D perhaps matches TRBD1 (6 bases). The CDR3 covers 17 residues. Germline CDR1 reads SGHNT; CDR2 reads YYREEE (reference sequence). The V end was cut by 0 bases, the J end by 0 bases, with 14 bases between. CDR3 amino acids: CASSLVVRGPSTDTQYF. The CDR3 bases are TGTGCCAGCAGCTTGGTGGTCAGGGGACCTAGCACAGATACGCAGTATTTT.

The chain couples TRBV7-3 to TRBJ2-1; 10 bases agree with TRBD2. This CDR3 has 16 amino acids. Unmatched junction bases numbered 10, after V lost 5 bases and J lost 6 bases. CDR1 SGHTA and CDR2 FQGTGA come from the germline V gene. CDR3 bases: TGTGCCAGCAGCACCCAAGGCAGGACTAGCGGCAATGAGCAGTTCTTC. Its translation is CASSTQGRTSGNEQFF.

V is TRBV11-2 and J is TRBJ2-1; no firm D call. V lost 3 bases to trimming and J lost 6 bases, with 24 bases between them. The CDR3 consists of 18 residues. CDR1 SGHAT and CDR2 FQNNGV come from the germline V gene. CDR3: CASSLAPFAELGINEQFF. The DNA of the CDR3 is TGTGCCAGCAGCTTGGCCCCATTTGCGGAGCTGGGTATCAATGAGCAGTTCTTC.

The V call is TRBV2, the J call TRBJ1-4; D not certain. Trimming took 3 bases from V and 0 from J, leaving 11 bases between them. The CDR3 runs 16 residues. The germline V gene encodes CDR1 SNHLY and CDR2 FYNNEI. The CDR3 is CASSDRDGTTNEKLFF. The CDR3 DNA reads TGTGCCAGCAGTGACCGCGACGGGACAACTAATGAAAAACTGTTTTTT. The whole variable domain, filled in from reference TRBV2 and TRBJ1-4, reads EPEVTQTPSHQVTQMGQEVILRCVPISNHLYFYWYRQILGQKVEFLVSFYNNEISEKSEIFDDQFSVERPDGSNFTLKIRSTKLEDSAMYFCASSDRDGTTNEKLFFGSGTQLSVL.

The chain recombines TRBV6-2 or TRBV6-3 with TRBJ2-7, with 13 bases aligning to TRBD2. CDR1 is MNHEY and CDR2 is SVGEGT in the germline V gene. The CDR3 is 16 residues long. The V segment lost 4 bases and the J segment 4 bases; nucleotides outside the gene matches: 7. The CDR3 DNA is TGTGCCAGCAGTTTCACGACTAGCGGGAGGCAGTACGAGCAGTACTTC. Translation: CASSFTTSGRQYEQYF.

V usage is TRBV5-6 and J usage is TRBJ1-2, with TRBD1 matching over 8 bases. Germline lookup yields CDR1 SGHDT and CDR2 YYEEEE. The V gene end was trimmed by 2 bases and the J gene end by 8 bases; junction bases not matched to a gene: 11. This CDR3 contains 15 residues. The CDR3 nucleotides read TGTGCCAGCAGCTTCTGGAGGACAGGGAATCACGGCTACACCTTC. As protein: CASSFWRTGNHGYTF.

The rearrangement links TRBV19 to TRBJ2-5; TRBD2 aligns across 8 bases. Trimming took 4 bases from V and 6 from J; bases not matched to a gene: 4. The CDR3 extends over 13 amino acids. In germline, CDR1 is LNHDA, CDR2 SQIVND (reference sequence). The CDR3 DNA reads TGTGCCAGTAGTAATAGCGGGAAACAGACCCAGTACTTC. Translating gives CASSNSGKQTQYF.

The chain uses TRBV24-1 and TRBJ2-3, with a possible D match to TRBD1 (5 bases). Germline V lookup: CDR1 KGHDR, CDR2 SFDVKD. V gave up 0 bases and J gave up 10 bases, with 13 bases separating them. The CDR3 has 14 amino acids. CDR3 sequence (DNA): TGTGCCACCAGTGATTTGAATACAGGAGTTTCGCAGTATTTT. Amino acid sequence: CATSDLNTGVSQYF.

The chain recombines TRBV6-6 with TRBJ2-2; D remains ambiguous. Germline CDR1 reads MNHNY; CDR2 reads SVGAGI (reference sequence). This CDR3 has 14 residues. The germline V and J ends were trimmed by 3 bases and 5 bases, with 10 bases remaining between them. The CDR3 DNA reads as TGTGCCAGCAGTTATGTCCCGTCGACCGGGGAGCTGTTTTTT. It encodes CASSYVPSTGELFF.

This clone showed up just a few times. CDR3 region: CASGQLSPLHF. As DNA, the CDR3 is TGTGCCAGTGGACAGTTATCACCCCTCCACTTT. The rearrangement joins TRBV19 to TRBJ1-6, with D perhaps matching TRBD1 (6 bases). CDR1 and CDR2 from the germline V gene are LNHDA and SQIVND (reference sequence). The V end lost 8 bases, the J end lost 10 bases, and 9 bases lay between the germline ends. CDR3 length equals 11 residues.

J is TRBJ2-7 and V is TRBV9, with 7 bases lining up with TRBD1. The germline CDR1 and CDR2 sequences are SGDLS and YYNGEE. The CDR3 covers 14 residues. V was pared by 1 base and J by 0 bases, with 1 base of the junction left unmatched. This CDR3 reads CASSVRDSSYEQYF. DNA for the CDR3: TGTGCCAGCAGCGTACGGGACAGCTCCTACGAGCAGTACTTC.

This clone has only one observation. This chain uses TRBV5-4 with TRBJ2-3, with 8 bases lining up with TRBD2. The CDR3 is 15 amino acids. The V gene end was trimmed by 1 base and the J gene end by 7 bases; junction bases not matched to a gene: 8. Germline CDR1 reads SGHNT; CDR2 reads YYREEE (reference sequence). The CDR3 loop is CASSLLLAGGNTQYF. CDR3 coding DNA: TGTGCCAGCAGCTTGTTACTGGCGGGGGGAAATACGCAGTATTTT. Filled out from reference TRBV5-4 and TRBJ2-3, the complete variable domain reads ETGVTQSPTHLIKTRGQQVTLRCSSQSGHNTVSWYQQALGQGPQFIFQYYREEENGRGNFPPRFSGLQFPNYSSELNVNALELDDSALYLCASSLLLAGGNTQYFGPGTRLTVL.

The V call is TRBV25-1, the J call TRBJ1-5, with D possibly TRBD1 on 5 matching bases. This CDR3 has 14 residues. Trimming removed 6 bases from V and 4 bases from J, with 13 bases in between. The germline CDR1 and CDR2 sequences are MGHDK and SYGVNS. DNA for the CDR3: TGTGCCAGCAGGGGGGAGGGTTTGAATCAGCCCCAGCATTTT. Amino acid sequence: CASRGEGLNQPQHF.

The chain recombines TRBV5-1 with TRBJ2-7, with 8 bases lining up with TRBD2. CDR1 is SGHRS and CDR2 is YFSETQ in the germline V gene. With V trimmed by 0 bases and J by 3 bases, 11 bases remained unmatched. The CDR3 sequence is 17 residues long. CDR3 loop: CASSLGFLAGGIYEQYF. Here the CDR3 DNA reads TGCGCCAGCAGCTTGGGGTTTTTGGCGGGAGGTATCTACGAGCAGTACTTC.

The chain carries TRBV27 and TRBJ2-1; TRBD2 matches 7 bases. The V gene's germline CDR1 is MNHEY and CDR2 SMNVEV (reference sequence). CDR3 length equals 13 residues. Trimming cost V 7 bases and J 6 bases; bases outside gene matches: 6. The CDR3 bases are TGTGCCAGCAAAAGCGGGAATCGCAATGAGCAGTTCTTC. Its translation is CASKSGNRNEQFF.